The rows below give T cell receptor beta chains drawn from one sample of a study of CD8 T cells in Susac syndrome. TCRdb re-derived calls from the immunoSEQ multiplex PCR reads in MiXCR, one entry per CDR3 protein. The repertoire holds about 200,000 distinct CDR3 sequences, with 90% to 95% as singletons. The sequencing input was CD4+ T cells from PBMCs. These receptors came from a human donor with multiple sclerosis. CDR3s include the opening cysteine and the closing phenylalanine or tryptophan. The D gene is left open where the match is weak. Some rows mark clone size as missing; the rest say once, few, many or name a class of expanded clone.

DNA: TGCAGCGTCGACAGGGTCTCCAGCGTTGCTTTCTTT
CDR3: CSVDRVSSVAFF
V: TRBV29-1
D: TRBD1
size: NA
J: TRBJ1-1

DNA: TGTGCCACCAGCAGAGAGCCCGCTAACTATGGCTACACCTTC
CDR3: CATSREPANYGYTF
V: TRBV15
D: NA
size: NA
J: TRBJ1-2

DNA: TGTGCCAGCACCAGGGGCGGCAATCAGCCCCAGCATTTT
CDR3: CASTRGGNQPQHF
V: TRBV12-3/TRBV12-4
D: NA
size: NA
J: TRBJ1-5

DNA: TGTGCCAGCAGCTTGCGGGGACGGGGTTATGGCTACACCTTC
CDR3: CASSLRGRGYGYTF
V: TRBV5-6
D: NA
size: NA
J: TRBJ1-2

DNA: TGTGCCATCAGTGACCCGGGGATGGGGTTGCAAGAGACCCAGTACTTC
CDR3: CAISDPGMGLQETQYF
V: TRBV10-3
D: NA
size: NA
J: TRBJ2-5

DNA: TGCAGTGCTAGATCGGAGCGTCCCGAGGGGTACAATGAGCAGTTCTTC
CDR3: CSARSERPEGYNEQFF
V: TRBV20-1
D: NA
size: NA
J: TRBJ2-1

DNA: TGTGCCAGCAGTTACGGAGGCTACACCTTC
CDR3: CASSYGGYTF
V: TRBV6-6
D: NA
size: NA
J: TRBJ1-2

DNA: TGCAGTGCGCCACGCCGGGACAGTACAGATACGCAGTATTTT
CDR3: CSAPRRDSTDTQYF
V: TRBV20-1
D: TRBD1
size: NA
J: TRBJ2-3

DNA: TGTGCCAGCAGTGAATACGAGCAGTACTTC
CDR3: CASSEYEQYF
V: TRBV25-1
D: NA
size: few
J: TRBJ2-7

DNA: TGTGCCAGCGTCAGGGAAATGGAGCAGCCCCAGCATTTT
CDR3: CASVREMEQPQHF
V: TRBV2
D: NA
size: NA
J: TRBJ1-5

DNA: TGTGCCAGCAGCCAAGTGTTAGCGGGGAACAATGAGCAGTTCTTC
CDR3: CASSQVLAGNNEQFF
V: TRBV3-1
D: TRBD2
size: once
J: TRBJ2-1

DNA: TGTGCCAGCAGTAATATTAACAGGGGACGGGCTTTCTTT
CDR3: CASSNINRGRAFF
V: TRBV3-1
D: TRBD1
size: NA
J: TRBJ1-1

DNA: TGTGCCAGCAGCCAAGGGCGCGGGGACGTAAACATTCAGTACTTC
CDR3: CASSQGRGDVNIQYF
V: TRBV4-2
D: NA
size: NA
J: TRBJ2-4

DNA: TGCAGCGTTGTTAACCCCCCCTATGGCTACACCTTC
CDR3: CSVVNPPYGYTF
V: TRBV29-1
D: NA
size: NA
J: TRBJ1-2

DNA: TGCAGTGCAAGCCCCGAGAACACCGGGGAGCTGTTTTTT
CDR3: CSASPENTGELFF
V: TRBV20-1
D: NA
size: NA
J: TRBJ2-2

DNA: TGCGCCAGCAGCCAGTGGACGGTAGATAGCAATCAGCCCCAGCATTTT
CDR3: CASSQWTVDSNQPQHF
V: TRBV4-1
D: NA
size: NA
J: TRBJ1-5

DNA: TGCAGTGCTCTTCAGGGGGCGCCGGGCAATCAGCCCCAGCATTTT
CDR3: CSALQGAPGNQPQHF
V: TRBV20-1
D: TRBD1
size: NA
J: TRBJ1-5

DNA: TGTGCCTGGAGTGTCCTTTCGAACATTCAGTACTTC
CDR3: CAWSVLSNIQYF
V: TRBV30
D: NA
size: NA
J: TRBJ2-4

DNA: TGTGCCAGCAGTTTCGGGGTCTATGGCTACACCTTC
CDR3: CASSFGVYGYTF
V: TRBV12-3/TRBV12-4
D: NA
size: NA
J: TRBJ1-2

DNA: TGTGCCATCAGTGGACACGGAGATGAAAAACTGTTTTTT
CDR3: CAISGHGDEKLFF
V: TRBV10-3
D: NA
size: NA
J: TRBJ1-4

DNA: TGTGCCACCAGTGATTCGGGGGGGGCGGACACTGAAGCTTTCTTT
CDR3: CATSDSGGADTEAFF
V: TRBV24-1
D: NA
size: NA
J: TRBJ1-1

DNA: TGTGCCAGCAGCTTGCAACCGGCGGGTTATGGCTACACCTTC
CDR3: CASSLQPAGYGYTF
V: TRBV5-6
D: NA
size: NA
J: TRBJ1-2

DNA: TGTGCTAGTGGTTTGGACAACAGGGTTGGAGAGACCCAGTACTTC
CDR3: CASGLDNRVGETQYF
V: TRBV12-5
D: NA
size: NA
J: TRBJ2-5

DNA: TGTGCCAGCAGTCCCCGTTCCTCCGACTCCTACAATGAGCAGTTCTTC
CDR3: CASSPRSSDSYNEQFF
V: TRBV27
D: NA
size: NA
J: TRBJ2-1

DNA: TGTGCCAGCAAGAATTCCCGGACCAACTTCAATGAGCAGTTCTTC
CDR3: CASKNSRTNFNEQFF
V: TRBV14
D: NA
size: NA
J: TRBJ2-1

DNA: TGTGCCACCGAGCGGGACCAGGGCTACGAGCAGTACTTC
CDR3: CATERDQGYEQYF
V: TRBV2
D: TRBD2
size: NA
J: TRBJ2-7